Sequencing of this T cell receptor beta chain was carried out in a study of OX40 agonist ivuxolimab in advanced cancers. V gave up 5 bases and J gave up 1 base, with 11 bases separating them. The CDR3 length is 14 residues. From germline, CDR1 is SGHNT and CDR2 YENEEA. TCRdb keeps only in-frame clones here, not all; method: immunoSEQ multiplex PCR. This sample has more than 60,000 clones, with 86% found just once. This receptor was taken from an adult with an advanced solid tumor such as melanoma, head and neck, liver or kidney cancer. The input for sequencing was CD4+ or CD8+ T cells sorted from blood, taken in a trial of the OX40 agonist ivuxolimab. V usage is TRBV11-3 and J usage is TRBJ1-1; tentative D call: TRBD1 (5 bases). The CDR3 DNA reads TGTGCCAGCAGCCCCGCGGGGCCGAACACTGAAGCTTTCTTT. This encodes CASSPAGPNTEAFF.